This T cell receptor beta chain comes out of a study of breast tumors, draining lymph nodes, adjacent tissues (dated by TCRdb to the mid-2010s). About the study as a whole: In breast cancer patients, the study compared the TCR beta repertoires of tumor, adjacent nontumor tissue and axillary lymph nodes. The study was designed to assess the relationships and possible T-cell exchange between tumor, surrounding tissue and draining lymph node repertoires in human breast cancer.

The run used an Illumina HiSeq 2000. Multiplex PCR amplification was used to build the TCR beta chain libraries. The amplified TCR beta chain products were analyzed by high-throughput sequencing. TCRdb reanalyzed the raw reads on its own, using fastp at Q25 for trimming and MiXCR for clone calling, and kept in-frame beta chains. Rows with one shared CDR3 protein collapse into an entry with the most common genes and DNA. The sample table shows 190,000 or so distinct CDR3 sequences, and roughly 31% are seen once. The ten largest account for roughly 4% of the sample. This clonotype came up a few times. Its target antigen remains unknown. Base-call qualities are not available, and no considerably larger clone is one nucleotide away. The lymph node samples were taken from the axillary draining lymph nodes of breast cancer patients. The research as a whole found: Tumor and nontumor tissue repertoires were found to be significantly more similar in luminal-like than in basal-like breast cancer. The conclusion that tumor T cells originate in lymph nodes was presented as consistent with a hypothesis rather than as directly demonstrated. The data were judged consistent with most tumor T cells deriving from the lymph node and then expanding within tumor tissue. Tumor T-cell repertoires showed less diversity than lymph node repertoires and more diversity than nontumor tissue repertoires, and tumor T-cell repertoires showed preferential V and J gene usage.

Deletion took 4 bases off V and 7 bases off J, with a span of 17 bases between the germline ends. Taken from cysteine to phenylalanine, the CDR3 has 15 residues. Of all the DNA, just the CDR3 is kept, 45 bases in frame from base 1. Looking up the germline V gene (reference sequence) yields CDR1 MNHEY and CDR2 SMNVEV. The material sequenced was axillary lymph node tissue. This sequence was found in a female donor with breast cancer. Some clones in this sample may be carry-over from other donors' samples. The rearrangement joined TRBV27 to TRBJ2-1, with the D gene call left open. The CDR3 region has the sequence CASSSDSLPGNEQFF. The DNA sequence follows: TGTGCCAGCAGTTCCGACTCTCTCCCGGGTAATGAGCAGTTCTTC.